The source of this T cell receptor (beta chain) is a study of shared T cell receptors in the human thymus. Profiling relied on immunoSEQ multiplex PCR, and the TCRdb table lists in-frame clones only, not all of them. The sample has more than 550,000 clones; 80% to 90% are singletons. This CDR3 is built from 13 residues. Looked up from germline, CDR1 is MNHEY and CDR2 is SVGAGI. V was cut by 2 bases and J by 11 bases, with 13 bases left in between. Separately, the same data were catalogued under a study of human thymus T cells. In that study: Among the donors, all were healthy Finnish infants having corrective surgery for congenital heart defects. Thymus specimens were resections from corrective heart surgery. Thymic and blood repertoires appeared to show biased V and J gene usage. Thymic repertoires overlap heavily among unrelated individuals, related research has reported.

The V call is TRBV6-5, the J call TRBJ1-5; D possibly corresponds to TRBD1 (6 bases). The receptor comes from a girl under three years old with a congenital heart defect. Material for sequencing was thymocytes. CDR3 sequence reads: CASSYEQGLTQHF. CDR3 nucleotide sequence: TGTGCCAGCAGTTACGAACAGGGCTTGACCCAGCATTTT.